The rows below give T cell receptor beta chains drawn from one sample of a study of blood T cells in healthy people across ages. TCRdb ran MiXCR on the 5' RACE reads and lists one entry per CDR3 protein. Seen here are 650,000 to 800,000 distinct CDR3 sequences, 40% to 50% observed once, and the top ten hold under 20%. The sample comprised blood. The source is a man in his 60s in good health. The CDR3 runs from the conserved cysteine through the conserved F or W. The order of the fields is D gene, CDR3 length, J gene, V gene, clone size, CDR3 DNA, CDR3 protein. The D gene is left open where the match is weak. The size field is filled for only some rows; it gives once, few, many or a size class.

>TRBD1|14|TRBJ2-1|TRBV6-2/TRBV6-3|few
TGTGCCAGCAGTCCGGGACAGGGTGGAAATGAGCAGTTCTTC
CASSPGQGGNEQFF
>.|18|TRBJ2-3|TRBV14|few
TGTGCCAGCAGCCAAGCAGTACCACGGACAGCTAGCACAGATACGCAGTATTTT
CASSQAVPRTASTDTQYF
>TRBD1|12|TRBJ1-1|TRBV6-2/TRBV6-3|.
TGTGCCAGCAGCCAGACAGGGCCTGAAGCTTTCTTT
CASSQTGPEAFF
>.|15|TRBJ2-7|TRBV4-3|few
TGCGCCAGCAGCCAGACAGCCCTGGGCGCCTACGAGCAGTACTTC
CASSQTALGAYEQYF
>TRBD2|19|TRBJ2-5|TRBV7-2|.
TGTGCCAGCAGCCTCCACGGGACTAGCGGGGGGAGCTACCAAGAGACCCAGTACTTC
CASSLHGTSGGSYQETQYF
>.|18|TRBJ2-6|TRBV28|few
TGTGCCAGCAGTTTATCGCCGGGACGCAACTCTGGGGCCAACGTCCTGACTTTC
CASSLSPGRNSGANVLTF
>.|11|TRBJ2-5|TRBV6-6|.
TGTGCCAGCAGGATAGAAGAGACCCAGTACTTC
CASRIEETQYF
>.|14|TRBJ1-1|TRBV5-6|.
TGTGCCAGCAGCTTGGCCCTCAGGGCTACTGAAGCTTTCTTT
CASSLALRATEAFF
>.|13|TRBJ1-2|TRBV12-3/TRBV12-4|few
TGTGCCAGCACCGAGACAGACTACTATGGCTACACCTTC
CASTETDYYGYTF
>TRBD2|15|TRBJ2-1|TRBV25-1|.
TGTGCCAGCAGTGTCAAGCGGGGGGGCTACAATGAGCAGTTCTTC
CASSVKRGGYNEQFF
>TRBD1|15|TRBJ1-2|TRBV7-9|few
TGTGCCAGCAGCGTTACAGGGGTAGGGGACTATGGCTACACCTTC
CASSVTGVGDYGYTF
>.|13|TRBJ1-1|TRBV4-1|few
TGCGCCAGCGGTTATCGGGGGGGGACTGAAGCTTTCTTT
CASGYRGGTEAFF
>.|16|TRBJ1-5|TRBV20-1|.
TGCAGTGCATCTTTTGGGGCAGGGATCGGCAATCAGCCCCAGCATTTT
CSASFGAGIGNQPQHF
>.|17|TRBJ1-1|TRBV6-2/TRBV6-3|.
TGTGCCAGCATCCCGGGCCTACGGGATCCCATGAACACTGAAGCTTTCTTT
CASIPGLRDPMNTEAFF
>.|15|TRBJ2-5|TRBV29-1|few
TGCAGCGTTGGCCCTTCCTCAGGGCACCAAGAGACCCAGTACTTC
CSVGPSSGHQETQYF
>TRBD2|17|TRBJ2-4|TRBV5-6|.
TGTGCCAGCAGCTTGACTAGCGGGGGACTAGCCAAAAACATTCAGTACTTC
CASSLTSGGLAKNIQYF
>TRBD1|13|TRBJ1-4|TRBV12-3/TRBV12-4|.
TGTGCCAGCAGATCGGGACAGACTCGAAAACTGTTTTTT
CASRSGQTRKLFF
>.|14|TRBJ1-6|TRBV7-9|.
TGTGCCAGCAGCTTAAACCAGGGCGATTCACCCCTCCACTTT
CASSLNQGDSPLHF
>TRBD2|21|TRBJ2-4|TRBV5-1|.
TGCGCCAGCAGCTTGTTGCAGCGGGACGCCCCCCATTTAGTGGCCAAAAACATTCAGTACTTC
CASSLLQRDAPHLVAKNIQYF
>TRBD2|14|TRBJ2-7|TRBV18|few
TGTGCCAGCTCGCGGACTAGCGCTACGACAGAGCAGTACTTC
CASSRTSATTEQYF
>.|15|TRBJ1-3|TRBV6-1|.
TGTGCCAGCAGCAGAGGCCCCCACTCTGGAAACACCATATATTTT
CASSRGPHSGNTIYF
>TRBD2|14|TRBJ2-2|TRBV7-2|.
TGTGCCAGCGGGGCGGGGGGAAAAACCGGGGAGCTGTTTTTT
CASGAGGKTGELFF
>TRBD1|16|TRBJ1-6|TRBV29-1|few
TGCAGCGTGCCTAGACAGGGGGCAACGTATAATTCACCCCTCCACTTT
CSVPRQGATYNSPLHF
>TRBD2|15|TRBJ2-1|TRBV14|.
TGTGCCAGCAGCCCGTACCTAGCGGGGCACAATGAGCAGTTCTTC
CASSPYLAGHNEQFF
>.|13|TRBJ1-5|TRBV29-1|.
TGCAGCGTTGAAGTGGCCCAAAATCAGCCCCAGCATTTT
CSVEVAQNQPQHF
>.|14|TRBJ1-2|TRBV4-1|.
TGCGCCAGCAGCCACCTTTGGACATTTCCTGGCTACACCTTC
CASSHLWTFPGYTF
>.|14|TRBJ2-1|TRBV12-3/TRBV12-4|few
TGTGCCAGCAGGCCGGGACACCAAAACAATGAGCAGTTCTTC
CASRPGHQNNEQFF
>TRBD1|14|TRBJ2-1|TRBV20-1|few
TGCAGTGCAAAATACAGGGGTGCCTACAATGAGCAGTTCTTC
CSAKYRGAYNEQFF
>TRBD1|14|TRBJ1-2|TRBV20-1|.
TGCAGTGCGATGACCCTACAGGGGTTCAATGGCTACACCTTC
CSAMTLQGFNGYTF
>.|14|TRBJ2-7|TRBV12-3/TRBV12-4|once
TGTGCCAGCAGTTACCCTGACAGGACCTACGAGCAGTACTTC
CASSYPDRTYEQYF
>TRBD1|16|TRBJ1-1|TRBV18|.
TGTGCCAGCTCACCGCAGACAGGGAGCCTGAACACTGAAGCTTTCTTT
CASSPQTGSLNTEAFF
>.|12|TRBJ2-5|TRBV28|few
TGTGCCAGCAGCCGAAAGACCGGGACCCAGTACTTC
CASSRKTGTQYF
>TRBD1|15|TRBJ1-2|TRBV7-2|few
TGTGCCAGCAGCGAAAGACAGGGGCCCTACTATGGCTACACCTTC
CASSERQGPYYGYTF
>.|13|TRBJ2-7|TRBV5-5|.
TGTGCCAGCAGCGTGGAGGTGGGTGTTGAGCAGTACTTC
CASSVEVGVEQYF
>.|16|TRBJ2-7|TRBV3-1|.
TGTGCTAGCAGCCACCCCAGCCACCCTCGTGGGGACGAGCAGTACTTC
CASSHPSHPRGDEQYF
>.|12|TRBJ2-7|TRBV13|.
TGTGCCAGCAGCTTACAGCTTTACGAGCAGTACTTC
CASSLQLYEQYF
>.|15|TRBJ1-5|TRBV7-9|.
TGTGCCAGCAGCCCTCACAAGGGGCAGAATCAGCCCCAGCATTTT
CASSPHKGQNQPQHF
>.|12|TRBJ1-2|TRBV20-1|.
TGCAGTGCTTCCGACAGCTTCTATGGCTACACCTTC
CSASDSFYGYTF
>TRBD1|14|TRBJ1-2|TRBV12-3/TRBV12-4|.
TGTGCCAGCAGTTTAAGGACAGGGGGCTCTGGCTACACCTTC
CASSLRTGGSGYTF
>.|14|TRBJ2-1|TRBV7-2|.
TGTGCCAGCAGCCTCAGCGTGGGGCCCGATGAGCAGTTCTTC
CASSLSVGPDEQFF
>.|16|TRBJ1-5|TRBV6-5|.
TGTGCCAGCAGTTACTCGAGGCAGGTAGGGCGTCAGCCCCAGCATTTT
CASSYSRQVGRQPQHF
>.|15|TRBJ1-2|TRBV7-2|.
TGTGCCAGCAGCTTAGCGCAGAGGGCCTTGGGAGGCTACACCTTC
CASSLAQRALGGYTF
>.|16|TRBJ2-5|TRBV11-2|once
TGTGCCAGCAGCTTAGGATTGGGGACGGACCAAGAGACCCAGTACTTC
CASSLGLGTDQETQYF
>.|13|TRBJ1-1|TRBV4-1|once
TGCGCCAGCAGCCAAGGGGAAGACACTGAAGCTTTCTTT
CASSQGEDTEAFF
>.|14|TRBJ1-2|TRBV9|few
TGTGCCAGCAGTGCTGGAACAGGCTTCTATGGCTACACCTTC
CASSAGTGFYGYTF
>TRBD2|14|TRBJ2-7|TRBV7-9|.
TGTGCCAGCAGCCCAAGCGGGGGCCCCAGGGAGCAGTACTTC
CASSPSGGPREQYF
>.|15|TRBJ1-1|TRBV6-2/TRBV6-3|.
TGTGCCAGCAGTTACAGGTTCTCCGAGAACACTGAAGCTTTCTTT
CASSYRFSENTEAFF
>TRBD1|13|TRBJ2-7|TRBV29-1|.
TGCAGCGTTTCCGGGACAGGGGAATACGAGCAGTACTTC
CSVSGTGEYEQYF